This T cell receptor (beta chain) was sequenced in a study of T cell responses to AZD1222 COVID-19 vaccine (dated by TCRdb to the early 2020s). With regard to the full study: AZD1222 recipients whose second dose came at about 4 weeks and those whose second dose came at about 12 weeks were combined into one group, since spike-specific TCR depth and breadth did not differ between the two schedules. TCR sequencing covered 233 trial participants: 200 to 220 given two doses of AZD1222 and 26 given two doses of MenACWY control vaccine. Trial participants were enrolled by age into 18-55, 56-69 and 70-plus year subgroups, with roughly 160, 29 and 62 TCR-sequenced participants respectively. Paper-wide results and their limitations: Reportedly, almost half of the unique spike-specific TCRs recognized epitopes lying outside the regions that are mutated in the B.1.351 and B.1.1.7 variants. Conclusions about previously exposed vaccinees are limited because only five or six AZD1222 recipients were SARS-CoV-2 seropositive at baseline. No day 14 peak-response samples were available, so repertoires were characterized only after the peak T cell response. Vaccine-associated CD4 TCRs spanned the whole spike protein, with dominant responses in regions 160-218 and 743-854. In the small 56-69-year group, the increase in depth fell short of significance, most likely because of low power. Most participants were white British and females outnumbered males, and the authors suggested that clonal diversity may have been underestimated. Spike-specific TCR breadth and depth rose significantly after two AZD1222 doses compared with day 0 and with MenACWY recipients.

This specimen's time point label, interpreted: baseline before first vaccination. Samples from vaccinated people were obtained from the UK trials COV001 and COV002, which included a single-blind randomized controlled phase 2/3 trial of AZD1222 (ChAdOx1 nCoV-19) in healthy adults. Trial participant PBMC samples were collected at day 0 and day 28 after the second dose for TCRbeta chain sequencing. The CDR3 runs 15 amino acids, cysteine and phenylalanine included. The only DNA kept is the CDR3, 45 bases in frame from the first base. The germline V end is reduced by 9 bases and the J end by 2 bases; junction bases left unmatched: 6. The germline V gene (reference sequence) gives CDR1 as MNHEY and CDR2 as SMNVEV. As regards this clone: Its antigen specificity is not known. No base quality values were provided; no much bigger clone lies one nucleotide off.

The CDR3 regions of human TCRbeta chains were analyzed by immunosequencing. On the authors' methods: Repertoire TCRs were matched against a reference library of SARS-CoV-2-specific TCRs generated with the MIRA antigen-specificity platform. Breadth meant the fraction of unique TCRs that were SARS-CoV-2-associated, whereas depth meant the fraction of total T cells that were SARS-CoV-2-associated. Using the MIRA data, each spike-specific TCR was assigned both to the spike region to which the TCR was reactive and to a CD4 or CD8 class. Log10-transformed breadth and depth values were compared by one-way ANOVA with Sidak's multiple comparisons tests. The immuneACCESS repertoire file appears here via TCRdb, limited to in-frame rearrangements. These files lack a portion of the clones; in checked studies, under half of the deficit traces to unresolved V genes, and the cause of the others is not known. V, J and clone size derive from that table, while D and trimming were established from the DNA sequence. Counted in this sample were 96,000 or so clones; approximately 87% of them appeared once. The ten largest clones capture 26% of the sample.

Sequencing was performed on peripheral blood, taken on day 0 of AZD1222 vaccination. The TCR was taken from an adult in good health. Recombination linked TRBV27 to TRBJ2-6; 8 bases in the middle match TRBD1. The DNA reads TGTGCCAGAAGAGGACAGGGCGCTGGGGCCAACGTCCTGACTTTC. It translates as CARRGQGAGANVLTF.